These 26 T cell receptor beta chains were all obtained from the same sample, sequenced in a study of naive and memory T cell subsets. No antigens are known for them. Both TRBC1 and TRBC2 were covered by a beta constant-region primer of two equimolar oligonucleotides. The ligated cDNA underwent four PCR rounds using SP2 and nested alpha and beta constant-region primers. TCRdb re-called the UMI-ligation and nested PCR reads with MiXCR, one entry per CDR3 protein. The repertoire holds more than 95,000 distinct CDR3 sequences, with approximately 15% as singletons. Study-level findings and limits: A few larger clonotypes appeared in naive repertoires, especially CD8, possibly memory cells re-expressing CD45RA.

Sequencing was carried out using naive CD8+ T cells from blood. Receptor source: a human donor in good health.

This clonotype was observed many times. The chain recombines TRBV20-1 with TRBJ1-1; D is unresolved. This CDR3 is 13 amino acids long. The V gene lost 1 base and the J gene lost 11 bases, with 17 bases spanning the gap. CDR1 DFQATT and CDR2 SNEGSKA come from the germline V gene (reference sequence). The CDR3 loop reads CSARVRGMAWAFF. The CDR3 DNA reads TGCAGTGCTAGAGTTCGGGGAATGGCGTGGGCTTTCTTT.

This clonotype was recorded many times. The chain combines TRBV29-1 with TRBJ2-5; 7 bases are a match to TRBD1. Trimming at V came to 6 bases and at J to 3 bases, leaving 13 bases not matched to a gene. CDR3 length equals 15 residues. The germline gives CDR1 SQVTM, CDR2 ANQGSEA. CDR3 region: CSVELTGSPEETQYF. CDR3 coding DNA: TGCAGCGTCGAATTGACAGGGAGTCCCGAAGAGACCCAGTACTTC.

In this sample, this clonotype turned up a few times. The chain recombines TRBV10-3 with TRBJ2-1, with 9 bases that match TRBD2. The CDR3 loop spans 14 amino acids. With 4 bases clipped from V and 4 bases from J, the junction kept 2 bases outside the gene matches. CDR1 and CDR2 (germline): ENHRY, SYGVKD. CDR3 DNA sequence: TGTGCCATCAGTGGGCTAGCGGGGTACAATGAGCAGTTCTTC. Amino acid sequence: CAISGLAGYNEQFF.

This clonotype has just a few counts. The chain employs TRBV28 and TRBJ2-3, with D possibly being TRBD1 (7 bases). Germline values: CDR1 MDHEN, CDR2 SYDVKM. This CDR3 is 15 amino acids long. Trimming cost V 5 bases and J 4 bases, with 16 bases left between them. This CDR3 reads CASSLRRGRPDTQYF. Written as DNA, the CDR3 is TGTGCCAGCAGTCTACGGAGGGGGCGTCCAGATACGCAGTATTTT.

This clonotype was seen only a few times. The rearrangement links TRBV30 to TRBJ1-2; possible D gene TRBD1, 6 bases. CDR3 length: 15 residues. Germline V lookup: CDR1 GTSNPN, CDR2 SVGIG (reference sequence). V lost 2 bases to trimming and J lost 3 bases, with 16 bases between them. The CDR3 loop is CAWSLTPGHHYGYTF. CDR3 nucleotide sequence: TGTGCCTGGAGTTTGACCCCGGGACACCACTATGGCTACACCTTC.

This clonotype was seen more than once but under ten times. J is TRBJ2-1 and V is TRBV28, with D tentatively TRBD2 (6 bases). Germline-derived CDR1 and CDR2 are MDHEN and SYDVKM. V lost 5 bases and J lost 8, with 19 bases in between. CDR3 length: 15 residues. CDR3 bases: TGTGCCAGCAGTGTTAGGCCTCTCGGGGGAGATGAGCAGTTCTTC. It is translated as CASSVRPLGGDEQFF. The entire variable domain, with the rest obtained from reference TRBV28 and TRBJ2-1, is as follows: DVKVTQSSRYLVKRTGEKVFLECVQDMDHENMFWYRQDPGLGLRLIYFSYDVKMKEKGDIPEGYSVSREKKERFSLILESASTNQTSMYLCASSVRPLGGDEQFFGPGTRLTVL.

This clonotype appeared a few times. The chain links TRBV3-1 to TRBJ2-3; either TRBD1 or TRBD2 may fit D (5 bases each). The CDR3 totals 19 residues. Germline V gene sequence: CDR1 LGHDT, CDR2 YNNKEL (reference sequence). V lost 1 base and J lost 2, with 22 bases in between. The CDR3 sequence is CASSQASRGSLGDTDTQYF. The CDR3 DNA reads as TGTGCCAGCAGCCAAGCCTCCCGGGGCAGTCTGGGTGACACAGATACGCAGTATTTT.

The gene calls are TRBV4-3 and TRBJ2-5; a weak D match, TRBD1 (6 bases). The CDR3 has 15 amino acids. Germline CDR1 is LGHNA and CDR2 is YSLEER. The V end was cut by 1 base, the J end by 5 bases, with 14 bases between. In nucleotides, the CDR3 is TGCGCCAGCAGCCAAGTGATGGGGGCCGTGGAGACCCAGTACTTC. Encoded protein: CASSQVMGAVETQYF.

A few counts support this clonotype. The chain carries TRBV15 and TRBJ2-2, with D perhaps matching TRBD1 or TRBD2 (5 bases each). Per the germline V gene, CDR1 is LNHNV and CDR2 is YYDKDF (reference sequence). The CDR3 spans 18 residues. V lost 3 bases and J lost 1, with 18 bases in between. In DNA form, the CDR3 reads TGTGCCACCAGCAGTGGGGGTGGGGCATTTCTGAACACCGGGGAGCTGTTTTTT. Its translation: CATSSGGGAFLNTGELFF.

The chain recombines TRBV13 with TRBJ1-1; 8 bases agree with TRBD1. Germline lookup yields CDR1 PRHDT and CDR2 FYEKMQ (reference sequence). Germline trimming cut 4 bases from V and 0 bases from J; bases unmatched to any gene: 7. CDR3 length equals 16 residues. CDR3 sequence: CASSSRDRSMNTEAFF. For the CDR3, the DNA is TGTGCCAGCAGCTCCCGGGACAGGTCCATGAACACTGAAGCTTTCTTT.

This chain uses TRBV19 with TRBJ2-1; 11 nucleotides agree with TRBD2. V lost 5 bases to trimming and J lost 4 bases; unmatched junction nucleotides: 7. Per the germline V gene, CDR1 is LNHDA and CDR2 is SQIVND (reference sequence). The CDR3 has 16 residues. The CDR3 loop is CASSLISGGAYNEQFF. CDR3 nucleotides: TGTGCCAGTAGTCTCATTAGCGGGGGGGCTTACAATGAGCAGTTCTTC.

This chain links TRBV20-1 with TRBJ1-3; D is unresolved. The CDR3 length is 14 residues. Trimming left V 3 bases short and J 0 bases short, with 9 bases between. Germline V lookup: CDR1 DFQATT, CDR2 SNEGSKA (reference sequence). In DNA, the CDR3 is TGCAGTGCTAGGCAGGCGAACTCTGGAAACACCATATATTTT. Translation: CSARQANSGNTIYF.

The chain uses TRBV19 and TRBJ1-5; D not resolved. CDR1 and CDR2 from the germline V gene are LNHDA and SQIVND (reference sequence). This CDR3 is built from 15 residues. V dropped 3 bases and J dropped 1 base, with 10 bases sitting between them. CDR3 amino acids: CASSMFSTSNQPQHF. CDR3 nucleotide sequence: TGTGCCAGTAGTATGTTTTCGACAAGCAATCAGCCCCAGCATTTT. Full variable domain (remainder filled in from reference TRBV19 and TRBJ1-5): DGGITQSPKYLFRKEGQNVTLSCEQNLNHDAMYWYRQDPGQGLRLIYYSQIVNDFQKGDIAEGYSVSREKKESFPLTVTSAQKNPTAFYLCASSMFSTSNQPQHFGDGTRLSIL.

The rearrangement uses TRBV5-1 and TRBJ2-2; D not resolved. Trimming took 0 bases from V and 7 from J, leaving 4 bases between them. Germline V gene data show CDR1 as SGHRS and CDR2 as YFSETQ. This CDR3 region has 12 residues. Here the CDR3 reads CASSLVGGELFF. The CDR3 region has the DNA TGCGCCAGCAGCTTGGTTGGCGGGGAGCTGTTTTTT.

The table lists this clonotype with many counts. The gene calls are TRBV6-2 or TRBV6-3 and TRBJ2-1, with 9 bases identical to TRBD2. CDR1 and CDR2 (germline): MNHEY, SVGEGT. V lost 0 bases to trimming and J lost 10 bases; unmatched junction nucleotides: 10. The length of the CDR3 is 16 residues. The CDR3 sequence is CASSYSFAGGPSEQFF. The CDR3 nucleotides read TGTGCCAGCAGTTACTCGTTTGCGGGAGGGCCATCCGAGCAGTTCTTC.

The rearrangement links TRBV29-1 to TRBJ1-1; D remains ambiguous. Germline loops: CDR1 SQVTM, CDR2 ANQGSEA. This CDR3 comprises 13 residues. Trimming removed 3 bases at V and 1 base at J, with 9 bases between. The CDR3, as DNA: TGCAGCGTTGAGACGCCTAGGAACACTGAAGCTTTCTTT. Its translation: CSVETPRNTEAFF.

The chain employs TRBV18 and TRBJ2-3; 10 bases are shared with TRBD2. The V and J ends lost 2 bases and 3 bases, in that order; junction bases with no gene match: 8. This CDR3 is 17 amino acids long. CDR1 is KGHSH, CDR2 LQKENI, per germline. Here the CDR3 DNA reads TGTGCCAGCTCACCATCCCTTACTAGCGGGAAAACAGATACGCAGTATTTT. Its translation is CASSPSLTSGKTDTQYF.

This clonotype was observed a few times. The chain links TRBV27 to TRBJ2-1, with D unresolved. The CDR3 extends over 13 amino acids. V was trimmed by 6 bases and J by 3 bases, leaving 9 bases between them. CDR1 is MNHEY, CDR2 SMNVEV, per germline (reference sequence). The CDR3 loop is CASRRLGYNEQFF. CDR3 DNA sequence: TGTGCCAGCAGACGGCTTGGCTACAATGAGCAGTTCTTC.

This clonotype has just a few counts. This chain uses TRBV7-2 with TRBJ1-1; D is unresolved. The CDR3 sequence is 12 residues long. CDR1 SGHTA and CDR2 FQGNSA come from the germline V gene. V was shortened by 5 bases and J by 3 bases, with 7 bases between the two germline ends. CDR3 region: CASSNKDTEAFF. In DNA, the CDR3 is TGTGCCAGCAGCAATAAGGACACTGAAGCTTTCTTT.

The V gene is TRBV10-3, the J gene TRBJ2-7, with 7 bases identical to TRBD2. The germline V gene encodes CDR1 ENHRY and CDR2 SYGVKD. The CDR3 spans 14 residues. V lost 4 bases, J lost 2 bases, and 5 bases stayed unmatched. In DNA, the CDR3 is TGTGCCATCAGTGGGGCGGGGGTCGCCTACGAGCAGTACTTC. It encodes CAISGAGVAYEQYF.

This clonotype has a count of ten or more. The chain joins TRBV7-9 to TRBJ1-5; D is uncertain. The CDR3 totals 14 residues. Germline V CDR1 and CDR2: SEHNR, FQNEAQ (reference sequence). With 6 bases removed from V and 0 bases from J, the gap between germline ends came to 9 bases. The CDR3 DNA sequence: TGTGCCAGCAGGCGTGGAGGTAGCAATCAGCCCCAGCATTTT. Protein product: CASRRGGSNQPQHF.

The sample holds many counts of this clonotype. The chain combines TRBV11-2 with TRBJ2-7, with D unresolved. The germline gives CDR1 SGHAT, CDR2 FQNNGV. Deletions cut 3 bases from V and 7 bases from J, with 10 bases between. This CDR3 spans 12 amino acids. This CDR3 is CASSLSGEEQYF. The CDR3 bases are TGTGCCAGCAGCTTGTCAGGAGAAGAGCAGTACTTC.

The DNA of the CDR3 is TGTGCCAGCAGTCCCCCCCCAGGGCTGAGCTCTGGGGCCAACGTCCTGACTTTC. It yields the protein CASSPPPGLSSGANVLTF. The chain uses TRBV12-3 or TRBV12-4 and TRBJ2-6, with a possible D match to TRBD1 (5 bases). V was clipped by 5 bases and J by 0 bases, with 17 bases between them. This CDR3 has 18 residues.

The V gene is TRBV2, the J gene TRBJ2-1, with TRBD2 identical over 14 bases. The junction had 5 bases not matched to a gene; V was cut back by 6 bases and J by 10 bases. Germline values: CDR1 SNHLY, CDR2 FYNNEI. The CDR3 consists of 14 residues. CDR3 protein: CASSPGLAGEEQFF. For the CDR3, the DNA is TGTGCCAGCAGCCCGGGACTAGCGGGAGAAGAGCAGTTCTTC.

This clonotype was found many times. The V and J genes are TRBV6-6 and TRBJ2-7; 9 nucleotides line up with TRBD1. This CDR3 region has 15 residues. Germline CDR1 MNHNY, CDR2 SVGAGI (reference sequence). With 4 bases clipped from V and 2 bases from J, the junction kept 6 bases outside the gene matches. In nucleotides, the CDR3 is TGTGCCAGCAGTTCCGACAGGGGGTTCCCCTACGAGCAGTACTTC. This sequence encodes CASSSDRGFPYEQYF.

As DNA, the CDR3 is TGTGCCAGCAGTTTATGGGACCTGAACACTGAAGCTTTCTTT. Translation: CASSLWDLNTEAFF. The chain is built from TRBV28 and TRBJ1-1; D remains ambiguous. The V end lost 0 bases, the J end lost 0 bases, and 5 bases lay between the germline ends. Per the germline V gene, CDR1 is MDHEN and CDR2 is SYDVKM. This CDR3 has 14 residues.